The 30 T cell receptor beta chains below all came from one sample that was sequenced in a study of response to subunit inactivated influenza vaccine (dated by TCRdb to 2017 to 2018). Preparation of the library involved RT-PCR. Sequencing took place on an Illumina HiSeq 2500. In-frame beta chains were kept once TCRdb had trimmed the public reads at Q25 with fastp and called clones with MiXCR. Merged by CDR3 protein, the rows form single entries marked with the most common genes and DNA. Present in this sample are 150,000 to 200,000 distinct CDR3 sequences, about 12% of which were seen just once. The biggest ten clones account for roughly 29% of the sample. These records were also assigned to another study, of T cells expressing NK-cell markers. The second paper states: 5'RACE template switching, by which a universal primer site and unique molecular identifiers were added, was used to make TCR beta cDNA libraries.

The sequencing used CD8+ T cells sorted from PBMCs, collected 11 to 12 days after vaccination. Every receptor here comes from a man aged 50 to 60 who received an inactivated influenza vaccine. Donor details come from another sample of the same person, matched by shared clones.

The rearrangement joins TRBV5-6 to TRBJ1-1; TRBD1 aligns across 10 bases. From germline, CDR1 is SGHDT and CDR2 YYEEEE. The V segment lost 4 bases and the J segment 5 bases; nucleotides outside the gene matches: 5. There are 14 residues in the CDR3. This chain's CDR3 is CASSPGQGRTEAFF. The CDR3 bases are TGTGCCAGCAGCCCGGGACAGGGGAGAACTGAAGCTTTCTTT. Variable domain in full (rest from reference TRBV5-6 and TRBJ1-1): DAGVTQSPTHLIKTRGQQVTLRCSPKSGHDTVSWYQQALGQGPQFIFQYYEEEERQRGNFPDRFSGHQFPNYSSELNVNALLLGDSALYLCASSPGQGRTEAFFGQGTRLTVV.

The chain employs TRBV11-2 and TRBJ2-5; 14 bases match TRBD2. The CDR3 has 16 amino acids. V dropped 0 bases and J dropped 4; count of bases not matched to a gene: 1. Per germline, CDR1 SGHAT and CDR2 FQNNGV. The CDR3 nucleotides are TGTGCCAGCAGCTTAGAAGGGACTAGCGGGGGAGAGACCCAGTACTTC. Translating gives CASSLEGTSGGETQYF.

In the case of this clonotype: Just one base apart from a much larger clone, this may be a read error. The chain joins TRBV12-3 or TRBV12-4 to TRBJ2-7; D is unclear. The CDR3 loop spans 14 amino acids. The ends were cut back, 8 bases at V and 4 bases at J, with 18 bases in the middle. The DNA for the CDR3 is TGTGCCAGCGGTAGACCGGGCTCCAGGTACGAGCAGTACTTC. Translated, it gives CASGRPGSRYEQYF.

This clonotype came up many times. The rearrangement links TRBV15 to TRBJ2-3, with 7 bases lining up with TRBD2. Germline CDR1 is LNHNV and CDR2 is YYDKDF (reference sequence). The CDR3 sequence is 16 residues long. With V trimmed by 4 bases and J by 0 bases, 7 bases remained unmatched. The CDR3 spells CATSMFLGGSTDTQYF. CDR3 nucleotides: TGTGCCACCAGCATGTTCTTGGGAGGGAGCACAGATACGCAGTATTTT. Using reference TRBV15 and TRBJ2-3 for the parts outside the CDR3, the full variable domain is DAMVIQNPRYQVTQFGKPVTLSCSQTLNHNVMYWYQQKSSQAPKLLFHYYDKDFNNEADTPDNFQSRRPNTSFCFLDIRSPGLGDTAMYLCATSMFLGGSTDTQYFGPGTRLTVL.

CDR3 DNA: TGTGCCAGCAGCTTCCAGAACACAGATACGCAGTATTTT. Its protein product is CASSFQNTDTQYF. J is TRBJ2-3 and V is TRBV7-2; D uncertain. The V and J ends lost 3 bases and 2 bases respectively, with 6 bases between them. Germline V CDR1 and CDR2: SGHTA, FQGNSA. The CDR3 is 13 amino acids. Full variable domain (missing parts from reference TRBV7-2 and TRBJ2-3): GAGVSQSPSNKVTEKGKDVELRCDPISGHTALYWYRQSLGQGLEFLIYFQGNSAPDKSGLPSDRFSAERTGGSVSTLTIQRTQQEDSAVYLCASSFQNTDTQYFGPGTRLTVL.

The chain joins TRBV15 to TRBJ2-3; possible D gene TRBD1, 5 bases. The CDR3 contains 14 residues. The V gene lost 3 bases and the J gene lost 4 bases, with 11 bases spanning the gap. CDR1 is LNHNV, CDR2 YYDKDF, per germline (reference sequence). CDR3 protein: CATSSQGSADTQYF. The DNA for the CDR3 is TGTGCCACCAGCAGCCAGGGTAGTGCAGATACGCAGTATTTT.

The rearrangement links TRBV7-2 to TRBJ2-3; D call uncertain. Germline V gives CDR1 SGHTA, CDR2 FQGNSA. This CDR3 spans 14 amino acids. Trimming stripped 4 bases from V and 4 bases from J, with 12 bases between. This chain's CDR3 is CASSSLGVADTQYF. In DNA, the CDR3 is TGTGCCAGCAGCTCCCTAGGCGTGGCAGATACGCAGTATTTT.

This clonotype was counted ten times or more. The J gene is TRBJ2-1, the V gene TRBV28; 8 bases align to TRBD2. CDR3 length: 15 residues. With 4 bases clipped from V and 4 bases from J, the junction kept 6 bases outside the gene matches. Per the germline V gene, CDR1 is MDHEN and CDR2 is SYDVKM. The CDR3 reads CASSWLTSAYNEQFF. DNA of the CDR3: TGTGCCAGCAGTTGGCTGACTAGCGCATACAATGAGCAGTTCTTC.

This clonotype was observed at least ten times. This chain joins TRBV5-1 and TRBJ2-1; 10 nucleotides line up with TRBD2. This CDR3 spans 16 amino acids. The germline V gene encodes CDR1 SGHRS and CDR2 YFSETQ. V trimming: 0 bases; J trimming: 4 bases; junction bases outside the gene matches: 4. CDR3 coding DNA: TGCGCCAGCAGCTTGGCCGCTAGCGGGGGTTACAATGAGCAGTTCTTC. Amino acids: CASSLAASGGYNEQFF.

The sample holds a few counts of this clonotype. The chain has TRBV9 and TRBJ2-1, with TRBD2 matching over 9 bases. The germline V gene encodes CDR1 SGDLS and CDR2 YYNGEE. The CDR3 extends over 15 amino acids. The V gene end was trimmed by 3 bases and the J gene end by 4 bases; junction bases not matched to a gene: 5. The CDR3 DNA reads as TGTGCCAGCAGCGAGGGTAGCGGGAGTTACAATGAGCAGTTCTTC. As protein: CASSEGSGSYNEQFF.

The chain employs TRBV12-3 or TRBV12-4 and TRBJ2-7; D unclear. CDR3 length: 18 amino acids. Trimming cost V 1 base and J 0 bases, with 19 bases left between them. The CDR3 here is CASSLEFQGLGSSYEQYF. CDR3 nucleotide sequence: TGTGCCAGCAGTTTAGAATTTCAAGGGCTAGGCAGCTCCTACGAGCAGTACTTC.

This clonotype was picked up many times. The gene calls are TRBV29-1 and TRBJ2-7, with D maybe TRBD1 (6 bases). Trimming left V 7 bases short and J 2 bases short, with 27 bases between. CDR1 and CDR2 from the germline V gene are SQVTM and ANQGSEA. CDR3 length: 17 amino acids. The CDR3 is CSGYDSIPGHRTYEQYF. The CDR3 DNA sequence: TGCAGCGGATACGATTCCATACCGGGACACAGAACCTACGAGCAGTACTTC.

This clonotype was recorded a few times. The gene calls are TRBV28 and TRBJ1-3; possible D gene TRBD1, 5 bases. The CDR3 contains 13 residues. The germline CDR1 and CDR2 sequences are MDHEN and SYDVKM. V was pared by 7 bases and J by 4 bases, with 11 bases between. This CDR3 reads CASTPYRGNTIYF. Written as DNA, the CDR3 is TGTGCCAGCACCCCTTACAGGGGAAACACCATATATTTT.

The sample holds many counts of this clonotype. The V and J genes are TRBV10-3 and TRBJ2-7, with D possibly being TRBD1 (6 bases). The germline V and J ends were trimmed by 4 bases and 7 bases, with 20 bases remaining between them. Looked up from germline, CDR1 is ENHRY and CDR2 is SYGVKD. This CDR3 is 15 amino acids long. CDR3 DNA: TGTGCCATCAGTGGGGAGACAGGTGTTTTAATGGAGCAGTACTTC. This gives the protein CAISGETGVLMEQYF.

This clonotype was counted many times. J is TRBJ2-7 and V is TRBV29-1; maybe TRBD2 (6 bases). Germline values: CDR1 SQVTM, CDR2 ANQGSEA. The CDR3 is 14 amino acids. Trimming removed 5 bases at V and 3 bases at J, with 17 bases between. In DNA, the CDR3 is TGCAGCGTTTTAAGCGGGTCCTCCTTCTACGAGCAGTACTTC. Translated: CSVLSGSSFYEQYF.

The chain is built from TRBV2 and TRBJ2-7, with 7 bases identical to TRBD1. Germline V gene lookup returns CDR1 SNHLY and CDR2 FYNNEI. The length of the CDR3 is 16 residues. After removal of 6 bases from V and 6 bases from J, the junction contained 17 bases not matched to a gene. The CDR3 protein is CASRTGRRDSKGEQYF. CDR3 DNA sequence: TGTGCCAGCAGAACGGGAAGACGGGACAGTAAAGGCGAGCAGTACTTC.

The chain combines TRBV4-3 with TRBJ1-4, with a possible D match to TRBD1 (6 bases). Trimming took 1 base from V and 0 from J, leaving 9 bases between them. The CDR3 length is 16 residues. Germline values: CDR1 LGHNA, CDR2 YSLEER. CDR3 region: CASSQGTAATNEKLFF. As DNA, the CDR3 is TGCGCCAGCAGCCAAGGGACAGCGGCAACTAATGAAAAACTGTTTTTT.

This clonotype occurred a few times. The V and J genes are TRBV25-1 and TRBJ2-1; TRBD2 matches 8 bases. Trimming at V came to 3 bases and at J to 3 bases, leaving 4 bases not matched to a gene. This CDR3 spans 15 amino acids. Germline CDR1 MGHDK, CDR2 SYGVNS. CDR3 DNA: TGTGCCAGCAGTGATAGCGGGGTGGGCTACAATGAGCAGTTCTTC. Translation gives CASSDSGVGYNEQFF.

The V and J genes are TRBV27 and TRBJ2-1; the match to TRBD2 covers 15 bases. The CDR3 is 16 residues long. Germline CDR1 MNHEY, CDR2 SMNVEV (reference sequence). With 5 bases clipped from V and 5 bases from J, the junction kept 4 bases outside the gene matches. CDR3 sequence: CASSRGLAGGDNEQFF. CDR3 in DNA: TGTGCCAGCAGTCGGGGACTAGCGGGGGGCGACAATGAGCAGTTCTTC.

This clonotype was counted at least ten times. V gene TRBV20-1 combines with J gene TRBJ2-3; TRBD2 aligns across 9 bases. The germline CDR1 and CDR2 sequences are DFQATT and SNEGSKA (reference sequence). CDR3 length: 14 residues. V was clipped by 3 bases and J by 6 bases; unmatched bases: 7. The CDR3 spells CSASASGTEDTQYF. In nucleotides, the CDR3 is TGCAGTGCTAGCGCTAGCGGGACTGAGGATACGCAGTATTTT.

With respect to this clonotype: A much bigger clone sits one base away, suggesting this may be a read error. The chain is built from TRBV11-2 and TRBJ2-1; D is ambiguous. Trimming removed 1 base at V and 10 bases at J, with 5 bases between. The germline CDR1 and CDR2 sequences are SGHAT and FQNNGV. This CDR3 is 11 amino acids long. Written as DNA, the CDR3 is TGTGCCAGCAGCTTAGGCCCGGAGCAGTTCTTC. Its protein product is CASSLGPEQFF.

This clonotype was counted a few times. The chain combines TRBV3-1 with TRBJ2-5; possibly TRBD1 or TRBD2 for D (5 bases each). Germline values: CDR1 LGHDT, CDR2 YNNKEL (reference sequence). The CDR3 sequence is 16 residues long. V lost 1 base and J lost 5, with 17 bases in between. Here the CDR3 DNA reads TGTGCCAGCAGCCAAGCGGGGCCATTAGCGAGGGAGACCCAGTACTTC. Its protein product is CASSQAGPLARETQYF.

This rearrangement joins TRBV20-1 to TRBJ2-1; D is possibly TRBD1 or TRBD2 (5 bases each). The CDR3 has 16 residues. Trimming pared 0 bases from V and 0 bases from J, leaving 12 bases between. Germline V lookup: CDR1 DFQATT, CDR2 SNEGSKA (reference sequence). The CDR3 nucleotides are TGCAGTGCTAGAGATCGGGACGGTTACTCCTACAATGAGCAGTTCTTC. Translation: CSARDRDGYSYNEQFF.

The chain recombines TRBV28 with TRBJ2-3; 8 bases match TRBD1. Germline trimming cut 3 bases from V and 0 bases from J; bases unmatched to any gene: 11. Looked up from germline, CDR1 is MDHEN and CDR2 is SYDVKM. The CDR3 spans 18 residues. CDR3 residues: CASSFVTGGRRSTDTQYF. The DNA for the CDR3 is TGTGCCAGCAGTTTCGTAACAGGGGGACGGAGGAGCACAGATACGCAGTATTTT.

This clonotype was seen more than once but under ten times. V usage is TRBV27 and J usage is TRBJ2-3; D remains unclear. The CDR3 loop spans 14 amino acids. Trimming cost V 2 bases and J 5 bases, with 11 bases left between them. CDR1 and CDR2 (germline): MNHEY, SMNVEV (reference sequence). The CDR3 DNA reads as TGTGCCAGCAGTTTAGGGGTTTTGGGAGATACGCAGTATTTT. Translated, it gives CASSLGVLGDTQYF.

V is TRBV5-1 and J is TRBJ2-2; 8 positions agree with TRBD1. J gave up 7 bases and V 0 bases, and 11 bases lay outside the gene matches. Germline V lookup: CDR1 SGHRS, CDR2 YFSETQ. The CDR3 sequence is 17 residues long. CDR3 DNA sequence: TGCGCCAGCAGCTTGGCCACGGGCAGGGGGCATGGCGGGGAGCTGTTTTTT. Amino acids: CASSLATGRGHGGELFF.

The rearrangement uses TRBV4-2 and TRBJ2-7; maybe TRBD2 (6 bases). Germline V lookup: CDR1 LGHNA, CDR2 YNFKEQ. Trimming took off 1 base at V and 3 bases at J, with 10 bases between the two ends. The CDR3 has 14 residues. This chain's CDR3 is CASSQAGDNYEQYF. CDR3 sequence (DNA): TGTGCCAGCAGCCAAGCGGGGGATAACTACGAGCAGTACTTC.

The V and J genes are TRBV20-1 and TRBJ2-1; 8 bases map to TRBD2. V lost 2 bases and J lost 1; bases outside the gene matches: 4. Germline V gives CDR1 DFQATT, CDR2 SNEGSKA (reference sequence). The CDR3 contains 15 residues. CDR3 loop: CSARSTSGSYNEQFF. DNA of the CDR3: TGCAGTGCTAGAAGCACTAGCGGATCCTACAATGAGCAGTTCTTC.

This clonotype was seen only a few times. Germline and junction disagree at one end, which may indicate a read error. The chain recombines TRBV6-1 with TRBJ2-2; possibly TRBD1 for D (6 bases). Germline CDR1 and CDR2: MNHNS and SASEGT. The CDR3 spans 18 residues. The CDR3 region is CAISEPPLLGQKTGELFF. CDR3 sequence (DNA): TGTGCCATCAGTGAGCCTCCCCTGCTTGGACAGAAGACCGGGGAGCTGTTTTTT.

Many counts were recorded for this clonotype. CDR3 loop: CATSDLGGGGEQYF. The CDR3 DNA reads as TGTGCCACCAGTGATCTCGGAGGGGGCGGCGAGCAGTACTTC. The chain employs TRBV24-1 and TRBJ2-7; a weak D match, TRBD1 (7 bases). The germline V gene has CDR1 KGHDR and CDR2 SFDVKD. The CDR3 runs 14 residues. Trimming left V 3 bases short and J 6 bases short, with 14 bases between.